The 27 T cell receptor beta chains below were found in one sample sequenced in a study of shared clonotypes between healthy human individuals. The data were produced by immunoSEQ multiplex PCR, yet TCRdb's version contains in-frame clones alone and is incomplete. The sample has 2,100,000 or so clones; approximately 96% are singletons. The sample was naive CD4+ T cells sorted from blood. Documented subset: CD45RA+ positively selected. These receptors were taken from a man aged 18 to 29 in good health.

With regard to this clone: One junction end does not reproduce the germline sequence, and a read error may be involved. V usage is TRBV5-1 and J usage is TRBJ2-5; the D is unclear. In germline, CDR1 is SGHRS, CDR2 YFSETQ. CDR3 length: 12 residues. Here the CDR3 DNA reads TGCGCCAGCAGCGCCTTACAAGAGGCCCAGTACTTC. Protein sequence: CASSALQEAQYF. The full variable domain, rest sourced from reference TRBV5-1 and TRBJ2-5, is KAGVTQTPRYLIKTRGQQVTLSCSPISGHRSVSWYQQTPGQGLQFLFEYFSETQRNKGNFPGRFSGRQFSNSRSEMNVSTLELGDSALYLCASSALQEAQYFGPGTRLLVL.

The chain employs TRBV27 and TRBJ2-1; 7 nucleotides align to TRBD2. The CDR3 runs 19 residues. The trim removed 1 base at V and 2 bases at J, leaving 14 bases unmatched. From germline, CDR1 is MNHEY and CDR2 SMNVEV (reference sequence). The CDR3 DNA sequence: TGTGCCAGCAGTTTATTTGGGGCTTGGCGGGAGTCCCCCTACAATGAGCAGTTCTTC. Amino acid sequence: CASSLFGAWRESPYNEQFF.

The chain has TRBV25-1 and TRBJ2-6, with D tentatively TRBD1 (5 bases). The CDR3 sequence is 17 residues long. The V and J ends lost 0 bases and 0 bases respectively, with 9 bases between them. Germline V CDR1 and CDR2: MGHDK, SYGVNS. CDR3 nucleotides: TGTGCCAGCAGTGAATATACAGGAAGCTCTGGGGCCAACGTCCTGACTTTC. Translating it yields CASSEYTGSSGANVLTF.

The rearrangement links TRBV27 to TRBJ1-5, with TRBD1 identical over 9 bases. The CDR3 sequence is 15 residues long. Germline V gene data show CDR1 as MNHEY and CDR2 as SMNVEV (reference sequence). The junction had 2 bases not matched to a gene; V was cut back by 5 bases and J by 0 bases. The CDR3 loop reads CASSRTGVSNQPQHF. The CDR3 DNA reads TGTGCCAGCAGTCGGACAGGGGTTAGCAATCAGCCCCAGCATTTT.

J is TRBJ2-5 and V is TRBV5-1; tentative D call: TRBD1 (5 bases). Trimming stripped 1 base from V and 3 bases from J, with 10 bases between. From germline, CDR1 is SGHRS and CDR2 YFSETQ. CDR3 length: 14 residues. CDR3 DNA sequence: TGCGCCAGCAGCTTGTTTGCGGACAAAGAGACCCAGTACTTC. Encoded protein: CASSLFADKETQYF.

The rearrangement uses TRBV18 and TRBJ1-1; D call uncertain. The CDR3 length is 14 residues. From germline, CDR1 is KGHSH and CDR2 LQKENI. Trimming cost V 6 bases and J 1 base, with 12 bases left between them. The chain's CDR3 is CASSPLDQNTEAFF. The CDR3 DNA reads as TGTGCCAGCTCCCCTTTAGACCAGAACACTGAAGCTTTCTTT.

J is TRBJ1-2 and V is TRBV13; the match to TRBD1 covers 8 bases. With 5 bases clipped from V and 5 bases from J, the junction kept 7 bases outside the gene matches. Germline V gene data show CDR1 as PRHDT and CDR2 as FYEKMQ (reference sequence). CDR3 length: 14 amino acids. The CDR3 bases are TGTGCCAGCAGCACCTCCAGGGGGCGGTATGGCTACACCTTC. Amino acids: CASSTSRGRYGYTF.

The chain employs TRBV18 and TRBJ1-1; D not certain. V gave up 3 bases and J gave up 1 base, with 6 bases separating them. CDR3 length: 13 amino acids. Germline V gives CDR1 KGHSH, CDR2 LQKENI. Written as DNA, the CDR3 is TGTGCCAGCTCACCCCCCCGGAACACTGAAGCTTTCTTT. This codes for CASSPPRNTEAFF.

About this clone itself: In the same sample, other DNA sequences code for this CDR3. The rearrangement joins TRBV6-5 to TRBJ1-5, with 10 bases lining up with TRBD1. V shed 6 bases, J shed 4 bases, and the junction held 0 bases outside the gene matches. This CDR3 comprises 13 residues. Per germline, CDR1 MNHEY and CDR2 SVGAGI. CDR3 loop: CASRGQGNQPQHF. The CDR3 nucleotides are TGTGCCAGCAGGGGACAGGGGAATCAGCCCCAGCATTTT.

This chain's CDR3 is CASSEGTSGRLNEQFF. The CDR3 region has the DNA TGCGCCAGCAGTGAGGGGACTAGCGGGAGACTAAATGAGCAGTTCTTC. The chain has TRBV10-1 and TRBJ2-1; 14 bases line up with TRBD2. CDR3 length: 16 amino acids. Germline CDR1 is WNHNN and CDR2 is SYGVQD (reference sequence). Losses at the gene ends were 2 bases for V and 7 bases for J; bases not matched to a gene: 4.

V gene TRBV7-2 combines with J gene TRBJ2-7; unclear D gene. CDR1 is SGHTA, CDR2 FQGNSA, per germline. The CDR3 has 14 residues. V was pared by 3 bases and J by 0 bases, with 9 bases between. CDR3 DNA sequence: TGTGCCAGCAGCTTGGACCAGAGCTCCTACGAGCAGTACTTC. Its translation: CASSLDQSSYEQYF.

This chain joins TRBV19 and TRBJ2-7, with TRBD1 identical over 7 bases. J was trimmed by 6 bases and V by 1 base; bases with no gene match: 6. Germline V gene sequence: CDR1 LNHDA, CDR2 SQIVND (reference sequence). CDR3 length: 14 amino acids. CDR3 region: CASSIGQGLGEQYF. In DNA, the CDR3 is TGTGCCAGTAGTATAGGACAGGGTCTGGGCGAGCAGTACTTC.

The gene calls are TRBV19 and TRBJ2-3, with 11 bases identical to TRBD2. J lost 2 bases, V lost 6 bases, and 7 bases had no gene match. The V gene's germline CDR1 is LNHDA and CDR2 SQIVND (reference sequence). The CDR3 length is 16 residues. DNA of the CDR3: TGTGCCAGTAGAAGGGGACTAGCGGTACCCACAGATACGCAGTATTTT. As protein: CASRRGLAVPTDTQYF.

As for this clone: At the DNA level, this CDR3 is encoded by other sequences in the same sample as well. V and J are TRBV30 and TRBJ2-1, with no clear D. The length of the CDR3 is 12 residues. Looked up from germline, CDR1 is GTSNPN and CDR2 is SVGIG (reference sequence). The germline V and J ends were trimmed by 1 base and 4 bases, with 5 bases remaining between them. CDR3 coding DNA: TGTGCCTGGAGTGGGAATTACAATGAGCAGTTCTTC. Its protein product is CAWSGNYNEQFF. Full variable domain (outside the CDR3, taken from reference TRBV30 and TRBJ2-1): SQTIHQWPATLVQPVGSPLSLECTVEGTSNPNLYWYRQAAGRGLQLLFYSVGIGQISSEVPQNLSASRPQDRQFILSSKKLLLSDSGFYLCAWSGNYNEQFFGPGTRLTVL.

The chain carries TRBV5-1 and TRBJ2-4; 8 nucleotides align to TRBD2. The V gene's germline CDR1 is SGHRS and CDR2 YFSETQ. The CDR3 contains 15 residues. J gave up 8 bases and V 0 bases, and 7 bases lay outside the gene matches. CDR3 nucleotides: TGCGCCAGCAGCTTGGTTGGGACTAGGAACGACATTCAGTACTTC. Its translation is CASSLVGTRNDIQYF.

CDR3 nucleotides: TGTGCCAGCAGCCAAACAGGGGCGGGCACAGATACGCAGTATTTT. The encoded protein is CASSQTGAGTDTQYF. This chain links TRBV5-4 with TRBJ2-3; 7 bases align to TRBD1. The CDR3 extends over 15 amino acids. J lost 1 base, V lost 4 bases, and 6 bases had no gene match. Germline CDR1 SGHNT, CDR2 YYREEE (reference sequence).

V is TRBV7-2 and J is TRBJ2-1, with a weak D call TRBD1 (5 bases). The CDR3 extends over 12 amino acids. Trimming left V 6 bases short and J 9 bases short, with 12 bases between. Germline CDR1 reads SGHTA; CDR2 reads FQGNSA. This chain's CDR3 is CASSPQGSEQFF. CDR3 sequence (DNA): TGTGCCAGCAGTCCTCAGGGTAGTGAGCAGTTCTTC.

The chain uses TRBV2 and TRBJ1-4, with 7 nucleotides matching TRBD1. V lost 5 bases, J lost 4 bases, and 7 bases stayed unmatched. CDR1 SNHLY and CDR2 FYNNEI come from the germline V gene. The CDR3 has 15 amino acids. DNA of the CDR3: TGTGCCAGCAGTCGACGGACAGGAGATAATGAAAAACTGTTTTTT. It is translated as CASSRRTGDNEKLFF.

The chain recombines TRBV6-5 with TRBJ2-7, with a possible D match to TRBD2 (5 bases). The V gene lost 6 bases and the J gene lost 4 bases, with 13 bases spanning the gap. The CDR3 covers 13 residues. The germline gives CDR1 MNHEY, CDR2 SVGAGI. For the CDR3, the DNA is TGTGCCAGCAGCGCTCCCCCGGGATACGAGCAGTACTTC. Translating it yields CASSAPPGYEQYF.

This clone was found once. Other nucleotide sequences from this sample produce the same CDR3. The chain uses TRBV10-3 and TRBJ2-2; no reliable D call. Trimming took off 2 bases at V and 5 bases at J, with 9 bases between the two ends. Germline V CDR1 and CDR2: ENHRY, SYGVKD. The CDR3 spans 14 residues. The CDR3 sequence is CAISELGLTGELFF. CDR3 coding DNA: TGTGCCATCAGTGAGCTGGGCCTTACCGGGGAGCTGTTTTTT.

The chain carries TRBV19 and TRBJ2-3, with D hard to call. V gave up 8 bases and J gave up 0 bases, with 15 bases separating them. In germline, CDR1 is LNHDA, CDR2 SQIVND (reference sequence). The CDR3 runs to 15 residues. DNA for the CDR3: TGTGCCAGTTCGTACGGGCAGACTAGCACAGATACGCAGTATTTT. This codes for CASSYGQTSTDTQYF.

The V and J genes are TRBV30 and TRBJ1-1; no clear D. Germline CDR1 is GTSNPN and CDR2 is SVGIG (reference sequence). The CDR3 consists of 11 residues. The germline V and J ends were trimmed by 0 bases and 8 bases, with 7 bases remaining between them. The CDR3 sequence is CAWSVKWEAFF. In nucleotides, the CDR3 is TGTGCCTGGAGTGTTAAGTGGGAAGCTTTCTTT.

Turning to this clone: This sample also contains other DNA sequences that code for the same CDR3. This chain connects TRBV7-2 to TRBJ1-3; no definite D call. V was pared by 4 bases and J by 2 bases, with 0 bases between. CDR3 length equals 11 residues. Germline values: CDR1 SGHTA, CDR2 FQGNSA. CDR3 bases: TGTGCCAGCAGCTCTGGAAACACCATATATTTT. Protein product: CASSSGNTIYF.

Comment on this clone: Within the sample, other DNA sequences also encode this same CDR3. The rearrangement links TRBV12-5 to TRBJ2-1; no definite D call. This CDR3 has 14 amino acids. V gave up 1 base and J gave up 4 bases, with 8 bases separating them. In germline, CDR1 is LGHNT, CDR2 FRNRAP. The CDR3 region has the DNA TGTGCTAGTGGTTTGGGCGGACCGTACAATGAGCAGTTCTTC. Its translation: CASGLGGPYNEQFF.

This clone was seen only a few times. The same CDR3 is also encoded by other DNA sequences in this sample. The J gene is TRBJ1-4, the V gene TRBV18; 9 nucleotides agree with TRBD1. V lost 2 bases, J lost 5 bases, and 0 bases stayed unmatched. CDR1 and CDR2 from the germline V gene are KGHSH and LQKENI. The CDR3 is made up of 14 amino acids. The CDR3, as DNA: TGTGCCAGCTCACCAGGACAGGGGAATGAAAAACTGTTTTTT. It translates to CASSPGQGNEKLFF.

Comment on this clone: Other DNA sequences from this sample encode an identical CDR3 as well. The chain joins TRBV5-1 to TRBJ1-3; D is uncertain. The V end lost 1 base, the J end lost 0 bases, and 5 bases lay between the germline ends. Looked up from germline, CDR1 is SGHRS and CDR2 is YFSETQ. The CDR3 consists of 14 residues. The DNA for the CDR3 is TGCGCCAGCAGCTTGTCCCTCTCTGGAAACACCATATATTTT. Translating gives CASSLSLSGNTIYF.

The chain recombines TRBV5-5 with TRBJ1-3; D gene ambiguous. Per the germline V gene, CDR1 is SGHKS and CDR2 is YYEKEE (reference sequence). The CDR3 covers 14 residues. With 7 bases removed from V and 0 bases from J, the gap between germline ends came to 11 bases. CDR3 sequence: CASRITDSGNTIYF. CDR3 coding DNA: TGTGCCAGCCGCATCACAGACTCTGGAAACACCATATATTTT.